One sample yielded the 15 T cell receptor beta chains listed below, sequenced in a study of human T cells and chemical hapten exposure. In TCRdb, the 5' RACE reads were re-called with MiXCR into one record per CDR3 protein. Here the sample spans roughly 120,000 distinct CDR3 sequences, around a fifth being singletons. Total RNA was isolated from whole blood that had not been fractionated. The receptors originated from a human donor in good health.

This clonotype was detected only a few times. This chain uses TRBV5-1 with TRBJ1-1; possibly TRBD1 for D (5 bases). Trimming cost V 4 bases and J 10 bases, with 23 bases left between them. Germline V gene data show CDR1 as SGHRS and CDR2 as YFSETQ. This CDR3 is 15 amino acids long. CDR3 residues: CASSRGDPNTVVAFF. DNA for the CDR3: TGCGCCAGCAGCCGGGGGGACCCGAACACTGTTGTAGCTTTCTTT.

The CDR3 reads CASSLGLAGAEQFF. In DNA, the CDR3 is TGCGCCAGCAGCTTGGGGCTAGCGGGAGCTGAGCAGTTCTTC. The rearrangement links TRBV5-1 to TRBJ2-1; 10 bases map to TRBD2. V dropped 0 bases and J dropped 9; count of bases not matched to a gene: 3. CDR3 length: 14 amino acids. Per germline, CDR1 SGHRS and CDR2 YFSETQ.

This clonotype appeared a few times. The V and J genes are TRBV12-3 or TRBV12-4 and TRBJ1-1; a weak D match, TRBD1 (6 bases). This CDR3 comprises 16 residues. The V and J ends lost 6 bases and 5 bases respectively, with 22 bases between them. The CDR3 DNA sequence: TGTGCCAGCAGGACGGGGGGCAGGGGATGGGGGACTGAAGCTTTCTTT. Amino acid sequence: CASRTGGRGWGTEAFF.

This clonotype came up a few times. This chain uses TRBV5-1 with TRBJ2-5; the D gene is possibly TRBD2 (5 bases). With 3 bases removed from V and 0 bases from J, the gap between germline ends came to 15 bases. The CDR3 extends over 16 amino acids. Germline values: CDR1 SGHRS, CDR2 YFSETQ. The CDR3 DNA follows: TGCGCCAGCAGCTCGTTCTCGCCGGGGTACCAAGAGACCCAGTACTTC. Encoded protein: CASSSFSPGYQETQYF.

There are a few counts of this clonotype. The chain is built from TRBV13 and TRBJ1-2, with D unresolved. This CDR3 comprises 13 residues. Germline assignment: CDR1 PRHDT and CDR2 FYEKMQ (reference sequence). V lost 5 bases and J 4 bases, leaving 11 bases between the germline ends. The CDR3 nucleotides read TGTGCCAGCAGCCCGCATCAGCTCTATGGCTACACCTTC. Its translation: CASSPHQLYGYTF.

The rearrangement links TRBV7-9 to TRBJ2-7, with 8 positions matching TRBD1. The germline V gene has CDR1 SEHNR and CDR2 FQNEAQ (reference sequence). Trimming at V came to 4 bases and at J to 6 bases, leaving 5 bases not matched to a gene. The CDR3 is 13 residues long. In nucleotides, the CDR3 is TGTGCCAGCAGCTCGGACAGGGTGGGCGAGCAGTACTTC. This codes for CASSSDRVGEQYF.

The genes are TRBV7-3 and TRBJ1-5, with TRBD1 as a possible D gene (6 bases). The CDR3 length is 13 residues. V gave up 5 bases and J gave up 4 bases, with 9 bases separating them. Germline V gene sequence: CDR1 SGHTA, CDR2 FQGTGA. The CDR3 here is CASSRGANQPQHF. The CDR3 DNA sequence: TGTGCCAGCAGCCGGGGGGCGAATCAGCCCCAGCATTTT.

V is TRBV6-5 and J is TRBJ2-5; tentative D call: TRBD1 (6 bases). Germline V gives CDR1 MNHEY, CDR2 SVGAGI. V was shortened by 2 bases and J by 5 bases, with 15 bases between the two germline ends. The CDR3 extends over 15 amino acids. The CDR3 bases are TGTGCCAGCAGTTACGGTGGCAGGGGAGAGGAGACCCAGTACTTC. Protein: CASSYGGRGEETQYF.

This chain connects TRBV6-2 or TRBV6-3 to TRBJ1-1, with unresolved D. Trimming took off 7 bases at V and 0 bases at J, with 12 bases between the two ends. CDR3 length: 14 residues. CDR1 and CDR2 from the germline V gene are MNHEY and SVGEGT. The CDR3, as DNA: TGTGCCAGCATGTCACCGAGAATGAACACTGAAGCTTTCTTT. Translated, it gives CASMSPRMNTEAFF.

This clonotype has more than one count but fewer than ten. The CDR3 here is CASSLAPSGSPYNEQFF. The CDR3 bases are TGCGCCAGCAGCTTGGCCCCTAGCGGTTCACCCTACAATGAGCAGTTCTTC. V and J are TRBV5-1 and TRBJ2-1; 7 bases map to TRBD2. J gave up 2 bases and V 0 bases, and 8 bases lay outside the gene matches. CDR1 is SGHRS and CDR2 is YFSETQ in the germline V gene. The CDR3 covers 17 residues. Filled out from reference TRBV5-1 and TRBJ2-1, the complete variable domain reads KAGVTQTPRYLIKTRGQQVTLSCSPISGHRSVSWYQQTPGQGLQFLFEYFSETQRNKGNFPGRFSGRQFSNSRSEMNVSTLELGDSALYLCASSLAPSGSPYNEQFFGPGTRLTVL.

This clonotype was found many times. The chain couples TRBV28 to TRBJ1-1, with 9 positions matching TRBD1. The CDR3 runs to 18 residues. V was clipped by 6 bases and J by 6 bases; unmatched bases: 20. In germline, CDR1 is MDHEN, CDR2 SYDVKM. CDR3 DNA sequence: TGTGCCAGCAGATTTACCCGGGGACAGGGAAGCCCAAACGCTGAAGCTTTCTTT. It codes for CASRFTRGQGSPNAEAFF.

A few counts support this clonotype. The gene calls are TRBV6-5 and TRBJ2-1; no firm D call. V was clipped by 5 bases and J by 2 bases, with 13 bases between them. The CDR3 spans 15 residues. In germline, CDR1 is MNHEY, CDR2 SVGAGI. In DNA, the CDR3 is TGTGCCAGCAGTCAGCCGGGCCCCCCCTACAATGAGCAGTTCTTC. This translates into CASSQPGPPYNEQFF.

This clonotype was detected only a few times. V gene TRBV5-6 combines with J gene TRBJ1-4, with D tentatively TRBD1 (5 bases). The V gene's germline CDR1 is SGHDT and CDR2 YYEEEE. Trimming removed 9 bases from V and 6 bases from J, with 12 bases in between. The CDR3 covers 12 residues. Written as DNA, the CDR3 is TGTGCCACCCAGAGGGGCGATGAAAAACTGTTTTTT. It specifies CATQRGDEKLFF.

This clonotype has just a few counts. The chain uses TRBV6-5 and TRBJ1-3; TRBD1 matches 9 bases. CDR1 and CDR2 from the germline V gene are MNHEY and SVGAGI. CDR3 length equals 14 residues. With 6 bases clipped from V and 4 bases from J, the junction kept 4 bases outside the gene matches. CDR3 coding DNA: TGTGCCAGCAGCACGGACAGGGGAGGAAACACCATATATTTT. It is translated as CASSTDRGGNTIYF.

This sequence joins TRBV10-3 and TRBJ2-3; a possible D gene is TRBD2 (6 bases). Germline CDR1 and CDR2: ENHRY and SYGVKD. Trimming removed 10 bases at V and 0 bases at J, with 14 bases between. CDR3 size: 14 residues. CDR3 DNA: TGTGCCACAAGCGGGCACCAGAGCACAGATACGCAGTATTTT. Translated, it gives CATSGHQSTDTQYF.